This T cell receptor (beta chain) is drawn from a study of T cells expressing NK-cell markers. Study-level information: Cells sorted as CD3+CD56+NKG2C+, CD3+CD56+NKG2C- and CD3+CD56-NKG2C+ T cells supplied the TCR beta repertoires.

On this clonotype: The antigen is unknown.

Findings of the study overall: In more than 5 donors, dominant CD3+CD56+NKG2C+ clonotypes ranked among the top 10 CD8+ clonotypes. Whether expanded NKG2C+ T cell clones were HCMV specific stayed uncertain.

UMIs were included in TCR beta cDNA generated by 5'RACE template switching. TCRdb processed the 5' RACE reads again and assigns one entry to each CDR3 protein, with no DNA. The data include about 260,000 distinct CDR3 sequences; the top ten clones carry 0.39%. Germline CDR1 SNHLY, CDR2 FYNNEI. This CDR3 has 12 residues. Material: blood T cells: a sorted CD56 or NKG2C T cell subset, CD4+ or CD8+ T cells, or bulk PBMC T cells (not recorded which). V and J are TRBV2 and TRBJ1-5. The source of this sequence is a man between 18 and 29 years old in good health. CDR3 region: CASRQSNQPQHF.